The rows below give T cell receptor beta chains drawn from one sample of a study of blood T cell repertoires in COVID-19. TCRdb's copy holds only in-frame clones and misses some; the assay was immunoSEQ multiplex PCR. The table includes over 150,000 clones, approximately 83% detected once. The sequenced material came from peripheral blood. The origin of the receptors is a middle-aged woman with COVID-19, enrolled during active disease. Each CDR3 is given without its conserved first and last residue.

v_call	cdr3_length	j_call	cdr3_aa
TRBV4-1	13	TRBJ2-3	ASSQDGTAGDTQY
TRBV9	14	TRBJ2-5	ASSHNEMDRQETQY
TRBV7-9	12	TRBJ2-5	ASSLGQGEETQY
TRBV15	14	TRBJ2-1	ATSWTSGRGYNEQF
TRBV5-6	14	TRBJ1-2	ASSSPYRGFNYGYT
TRBV18	15	TRBJ2-3	ASSPPGRLAGLDTQY
TRBV7-9	13	TRBJ1-1	ASSLDRALNTEAF
TRBV19	12	TRBJ1-6	ASRTQGNSTPLH
TRBV6-6	14	TRBJ2-1	ASIPGLAGIYNEQF
TRBV6-5	12	TRBJ1-2	ASSRQGVNYGYT
TRBV7-9	10	TRBJ2-7	ASSLNGAEQY
TRBV6-5	13	TRBJ2-3	ASSYRTGLADTQY
TRBV4-1	14	TRBJ1-5	ASSRGGSASNQPQH
TRBV3-1/TRBV3-2	12	TRBJ2-7	ASSQDTRGYEQY
TRBV20-1	9	TRBJ2-3	SASYGSSQY
TRBV12-5	13	TRBJ2-3	ASDPGTSGGDTQY
TRBV2	13	TRBJ2-2	ARAGTRFNTGELF
TRBV18	13	TRBJ1-5	ASSPSRQNDQPQH
TRBV29-1	11	TRBJ1-1	SVRRVRDTEAF
TRBV28	15	TRBJ1-5	ASRAGTGEYSNQPQH
TRBV18	14	TRBJ2-1	ASSPSSGGAFNEQF
TRBV27	12	TRBJ2-1	ASSSLRSYNEQF
TRBV18	13	TRBJ2-1	ASSHSGGQYNEQF
TRBV18	13	TRBJ1-6	ASSPGTATNSPLH
TRBV5-1	14	TRBJ1-1	ASSRDRVQGNTEAF
TRBV5-4	13	TRBJ1-6	ASSWGQGDNSPLH
TRBV9	14	TRBJ2-1	ASSVDGGVSRNEQF
TRBV9	12	TRBJ2-1	ASSSGTSNNEQF
TRBV19	11	TRBJ1-5	ASSIQAPQPQH
TRBV27	11	TRBJ1-1	ASGGQGDTEAF
TRBV19	12	TRBJ1-1	ATSRTGANTEAF
TRBV7-9	12	TRBJ1-1	ASSLSGAASEAF
TRBV4-2	12	TRBJ1-5	ASSQEQGNQPQH
TRBV28	13	TRBJ2-7	ASRASGSFPYEQY
TRBV3-1/TRBV3-2	11	TRBJ2-7	ASSKRQGVEQY
TRBV6-5	13	TRBJ2-3	ASRRARGGTDTQY